The TCR beta chain under discussion was sequenced for a study of cytomegalovirus exposure and HLA in healthy donors. Use of 60 Vbeta and 13 Jbeta primers characterized the PCR. This table comes from immunoSEQ multiplex PCR, and its TCRdb copy is limited to in-frame clones, with some not included. The table includes roughly 150,000 clones, 82% detected once. This CDR3 contains 13 residues. The germline gives CDR1 SQVTM, CDR2 ANQGSEA. Between the trimmed V and J ends, which lost 6 bases and 4 bases, there was a span of 15 bases. This chain connects TRBV29-1 to TRBJ1-2, with a possible D match to TRBD1 (5 bases). Sequencing was done on a sample of PBMCs. This clonotype originated in a girl between 2 and 10 years old in good health and CMV-seropositive. The CDR3 reads CSVDVRGTYGYTF. CDR3 in DNA: TGCAGCGTGGATGTCCGGGGGACCTATGGCTACACCTTC.